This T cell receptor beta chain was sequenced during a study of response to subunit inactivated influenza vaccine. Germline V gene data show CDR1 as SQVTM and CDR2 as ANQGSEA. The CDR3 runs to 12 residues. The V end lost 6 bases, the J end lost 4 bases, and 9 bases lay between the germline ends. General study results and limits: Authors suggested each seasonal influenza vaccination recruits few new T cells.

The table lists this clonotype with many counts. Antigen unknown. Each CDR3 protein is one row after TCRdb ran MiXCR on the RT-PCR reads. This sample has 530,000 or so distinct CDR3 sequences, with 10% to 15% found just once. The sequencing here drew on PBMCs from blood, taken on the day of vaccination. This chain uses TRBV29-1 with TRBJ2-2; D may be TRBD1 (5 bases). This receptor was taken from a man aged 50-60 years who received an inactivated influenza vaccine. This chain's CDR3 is CSVGPTTGELFF. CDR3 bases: TGCAGCGTGGGGCCCACCACCGGGGAGCTGTTTTTT.